Reported below is one TCR beta chain. The length of the CDR3 is 17 residues. The ends lost 4 bases at V and 10 bases at J; junction bases unmatched: 12. Per germline, CDR1 SGHTA and CDR2 FQGNSA. This sample was included in a study of blood T cell repertoires in COVID-19. Sequencing was performed with immunoSEQ multiplex PCR; in TCRdb, only in-frame clones are kept and a portion is missing. The sample shows some 200,000 clones, about nine tenths of them seen only once. The source is a woman aged 60-75 years with COVID-19, enrolled during active disease. This chain connects TRBV7-2 to TRBJ2-4; TRBD2 aligns across 14 bases. The sample taken for sequencing was peripheral blood. The CDR3 here is CASSSGTSGSPVRIQYF. Here the CDR3 DNA reads TGTGCCAGCAGCTCTGGGACTAGCGGGAGCCCGGTGCGAATTCAGTACTTC.